This TCR beta chain derives from a study of blood T cell repertoires in COVID-19. This CDR3 has 14 residues. Germline V lookup: CDR1 SQVTM, CDR2 ANQGSEA. The trim removed 4 bases at V and 7 bases at J, leaving 12 bases unmatched. The authors' processing: Reference gene primer amplification gave estimated nucleated cell counts. Method: immunoSEQ multiplex PCR; TCRdb's copy keeps in-frame clones and lacks some. V and J calls and clone size are as listed in that table; D and trimming were resolved from the DNA. This sample has over 55,000 clones, with about four fifths found just once. The TCR comes from a woman older than 75 with acute or convalescent COVID-19. Sequenced input: peripheral blood. J is TRBJ2-7 and V is TRBV29-1; 8 nucleotides align to TRBD1. CDR3 sequence (DNA): TGCAGCGTTGGAGGGACAGGTCCCAATTGGGAGCAGTACTTC. Its protein product is CSVGGTGPNWEQYF.